This T cell receptor (beta chain) was found in a study of PD-1 blockade in classical Hodgkin lymphoma. TCRdb's table, derived via immunoSEQ multiplex PCR, lists solely in-frame clones and lacks some. The table has tens of thousands of clones, more than 80% seen once. Autologous stem cell transplantation was followed by relapse in every patient, and brentuximab vedotin exposure varied. Findings and caveats of the study: Patients with an early start, nivolumab under 1 year after ASCT, were excluded. With CD4+ cells, TCR diversity rose significantly by C4D1, but not with CD8+ cells. Newly diagnosed patients were reported to start with lower TCR diversity than healthy donors.

Germline CDR1 KGHSH, CDR2 LQKENI. CDR3 size: 14 residues. Trimming left V 1 base short and J 6 bases short, with 12 bases between. A single count supports this clone. Its target is not known. The sequence derives from a human donor with classical Hodgkin lymphoma. The specimen comprised peripheral blood mononuclear cells (PBMCs), sampled at baseline. The rearrangement joins TRBV18 to TRBJ1-2; D is undetermined. CDR3 loop: CASSPRQDPDGYTF. The CDR3 nucleotides read TGTGCCAGCTCACCACGCCAAGACCCGGATGGCTACACCTTC.